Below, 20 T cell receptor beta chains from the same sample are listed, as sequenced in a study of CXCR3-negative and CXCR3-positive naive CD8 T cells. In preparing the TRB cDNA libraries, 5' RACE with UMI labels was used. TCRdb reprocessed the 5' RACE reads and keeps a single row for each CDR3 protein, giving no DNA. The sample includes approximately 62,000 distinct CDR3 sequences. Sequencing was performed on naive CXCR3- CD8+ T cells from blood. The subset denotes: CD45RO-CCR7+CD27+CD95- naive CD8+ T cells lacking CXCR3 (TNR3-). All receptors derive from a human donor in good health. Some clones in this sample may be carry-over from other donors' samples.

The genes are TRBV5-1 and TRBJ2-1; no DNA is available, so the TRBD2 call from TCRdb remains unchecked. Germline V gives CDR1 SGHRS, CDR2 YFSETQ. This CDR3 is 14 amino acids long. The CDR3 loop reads CASSLSGGPNEQFF.

The CDR3 protein is CASSLDPGYYEQYF. J is TRBJ2-7 and V is TRBV7-2. CDR1 is SGHTA, CDR2 FQGNSA, per germline. The CDR3 totals 14 residues.

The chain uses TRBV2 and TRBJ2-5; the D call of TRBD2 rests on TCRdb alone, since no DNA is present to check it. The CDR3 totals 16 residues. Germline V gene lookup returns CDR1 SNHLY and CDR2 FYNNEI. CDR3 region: CASSEMPADRAGTQYF.

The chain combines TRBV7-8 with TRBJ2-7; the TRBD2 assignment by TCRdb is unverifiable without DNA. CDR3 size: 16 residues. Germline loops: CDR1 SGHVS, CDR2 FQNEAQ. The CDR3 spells CASSTRRSGGSYEQYF.

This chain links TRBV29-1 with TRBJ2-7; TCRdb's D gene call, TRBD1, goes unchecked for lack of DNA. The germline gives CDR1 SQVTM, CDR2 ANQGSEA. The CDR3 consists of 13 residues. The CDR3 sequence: CSVETGTGYEQYF.

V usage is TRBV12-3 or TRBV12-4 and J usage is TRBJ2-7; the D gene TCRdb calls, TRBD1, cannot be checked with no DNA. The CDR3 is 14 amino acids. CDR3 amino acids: CASTNTGVYYEQYF.

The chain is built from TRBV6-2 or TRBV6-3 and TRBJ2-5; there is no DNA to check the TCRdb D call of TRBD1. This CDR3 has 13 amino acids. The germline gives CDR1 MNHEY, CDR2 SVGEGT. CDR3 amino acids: CALRGGMQETQYF.

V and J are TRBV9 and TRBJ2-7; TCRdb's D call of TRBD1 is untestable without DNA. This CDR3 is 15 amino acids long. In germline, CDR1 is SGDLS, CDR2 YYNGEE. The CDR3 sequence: CASSVGGQATYEQYF.

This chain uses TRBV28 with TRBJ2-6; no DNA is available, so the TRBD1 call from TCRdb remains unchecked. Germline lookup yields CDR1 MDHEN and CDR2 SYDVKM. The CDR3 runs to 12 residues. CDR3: CASTPGANVLTF.

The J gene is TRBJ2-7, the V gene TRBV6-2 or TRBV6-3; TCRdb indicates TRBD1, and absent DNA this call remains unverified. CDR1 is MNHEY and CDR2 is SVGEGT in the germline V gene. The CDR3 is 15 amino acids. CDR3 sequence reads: CASSIGTGNSYEQYF.

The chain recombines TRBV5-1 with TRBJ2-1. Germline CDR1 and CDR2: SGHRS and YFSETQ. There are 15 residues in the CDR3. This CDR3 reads CASSLLGSSYNEQFF. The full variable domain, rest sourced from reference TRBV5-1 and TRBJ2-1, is KAGVTQTPRYLIKTRGQQVTLSCSPISGHRSVSWYQQTPGQGLQFLFEYFSETQRNKGNFPGRFSGRQFSNSRSEMNVSTLELGDSALYLCASSLLGSSYNEQFFGPGTRLTVL.

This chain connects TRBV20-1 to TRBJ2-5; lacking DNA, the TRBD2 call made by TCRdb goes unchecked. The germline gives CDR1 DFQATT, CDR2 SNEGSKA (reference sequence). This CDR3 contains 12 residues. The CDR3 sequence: CSATLAGETQYF.

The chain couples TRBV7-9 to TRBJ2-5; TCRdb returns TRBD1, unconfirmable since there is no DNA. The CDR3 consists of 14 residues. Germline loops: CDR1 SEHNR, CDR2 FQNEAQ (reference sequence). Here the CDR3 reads CASSLKTGQETQYF.

CDR3 protein: CASSQDVGGTGANVLTF. The chain is built from TRBV4-1 and TRBJ2-6; with no DNA, the TCRdb D assignment of TRBD1 cannot be verified. The CDR3 is 17 amino acids. Germline values: CDR1 MGHRA, CDR2 YSYEKL.

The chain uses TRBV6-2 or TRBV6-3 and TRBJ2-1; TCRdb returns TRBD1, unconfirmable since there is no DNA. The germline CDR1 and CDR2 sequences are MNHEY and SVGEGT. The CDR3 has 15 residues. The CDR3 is CASSYLQGSYNEQFF.

The CDR3 here is CASSYTDSYEQYF. The chain is built from TRBV6-5 and TRBJ2-7. There are 13 residues in the CDR3. Germline CDR1 MNHEY, CDR2 SVGAGI.

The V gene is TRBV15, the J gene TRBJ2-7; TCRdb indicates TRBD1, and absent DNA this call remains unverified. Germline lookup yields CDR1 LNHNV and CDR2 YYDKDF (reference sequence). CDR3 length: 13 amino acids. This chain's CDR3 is CATPGHPTYEQYF.

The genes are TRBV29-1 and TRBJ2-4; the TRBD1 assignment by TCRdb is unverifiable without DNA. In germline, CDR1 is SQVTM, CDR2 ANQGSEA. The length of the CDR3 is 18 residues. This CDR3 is CSVDDPNPGQFRENIQYF.

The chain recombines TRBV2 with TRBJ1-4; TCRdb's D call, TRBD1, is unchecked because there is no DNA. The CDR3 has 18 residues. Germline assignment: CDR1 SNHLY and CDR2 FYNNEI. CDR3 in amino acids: CASTKGGGHPILSEKLFF.

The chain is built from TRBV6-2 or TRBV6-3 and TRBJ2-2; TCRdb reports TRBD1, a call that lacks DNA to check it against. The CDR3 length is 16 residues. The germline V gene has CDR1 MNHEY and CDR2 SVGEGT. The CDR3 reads CASKIRDIRFAGELFF.